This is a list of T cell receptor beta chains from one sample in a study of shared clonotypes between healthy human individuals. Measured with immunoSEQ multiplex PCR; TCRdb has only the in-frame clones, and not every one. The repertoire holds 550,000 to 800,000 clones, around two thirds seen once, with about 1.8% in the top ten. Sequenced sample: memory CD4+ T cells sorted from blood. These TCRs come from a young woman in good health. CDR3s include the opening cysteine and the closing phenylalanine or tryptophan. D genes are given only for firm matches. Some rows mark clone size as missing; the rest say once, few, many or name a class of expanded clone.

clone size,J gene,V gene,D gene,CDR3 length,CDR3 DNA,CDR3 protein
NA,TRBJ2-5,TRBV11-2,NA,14,TGTGCCAGCAGCTTAGTAGGGGGGAAAGAGACCCAGTACTTC,CASSLVGGKETQYF
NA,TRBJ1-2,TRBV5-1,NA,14,TGCGCCAGCAGCTTGGGATGGGGAGGTGGTGGCTACACCTTC,CASSLGWGGGGYTF
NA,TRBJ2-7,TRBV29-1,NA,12,TGCAGCGTTGGTAGAGAACTGGGAGAGCAGTACTTC,CSVGRELGEQYF
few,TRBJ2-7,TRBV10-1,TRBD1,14,TGCGCCAAACAAGGGGGACAGTTTGGCGGCGAGCAGTACTTC,CAKQGGQFGGEQYF
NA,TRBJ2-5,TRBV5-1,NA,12,TGCGCCAGCAGCAGTACACAGGGGACCCAGTACTTC,CASSSTQGTQYF
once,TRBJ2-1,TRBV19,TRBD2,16,TGTGCCAGTAGTCCCCGGACTAGCGGGGTCATCGGGGAGCAGTTCTTC,CASSPRTSGVIGEQFF
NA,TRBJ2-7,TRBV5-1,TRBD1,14,TGCGCCAGCAGCTTGGGGGACAGAGTTTACGAGCAGTACTTC,CASSLGDRVYEQYF
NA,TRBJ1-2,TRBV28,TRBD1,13,TGTGCCAGCAGTTCAGGACAGGGCGGTGGCTACACCTTC,CASSSGQGGGYTF
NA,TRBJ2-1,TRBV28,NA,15,TGTGCCAGCAGTCCCCTCGGGAAAGCTTTCAATGAGCAGTTCTTC,CASSPLGKAFNEQFF
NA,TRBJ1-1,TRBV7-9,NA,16,TGTGCCAGCAGCCACCCGTCGTGGCTTGAGAACACTGAAGCTTTCTTT,CASSHPSWLENTEAFF
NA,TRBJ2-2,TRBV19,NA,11,TGTGCCAGTAGTCGGACCGGGGAGCTGTTTTTT,CASSRTGELFF
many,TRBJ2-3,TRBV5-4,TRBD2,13,TGTGCCAGCAGGGCGGGAGTCTCAGATACGCAGTATTTT,CASRAGVSDTQYF
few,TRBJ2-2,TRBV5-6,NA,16,TGTGCCAGCAGCTTGGCAGGGGACCCCTACACCGGGGAGCTGTTTTTT,CASSLAGDPYTGELFF
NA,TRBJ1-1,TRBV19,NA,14,TGTGCCAGTAGTCCCTCCAACGGGCGCGCTGAAGCTTTCTTT,CASSPSNGRAEAFF
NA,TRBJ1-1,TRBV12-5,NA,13,TGTGCTAGTGGTCTGCGAGTGGACACTGAAGCTTTCTTT,CASGLRVDTEAFF
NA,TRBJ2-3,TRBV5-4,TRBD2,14,TGTGCCAGCAGGACACTAGCGGGAGTAGATACGCAGTATTTT,CASRTLAGVDTQYF
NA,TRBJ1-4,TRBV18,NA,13,TGTGCCAGCTCACGACAGAACGGGGAAAAACTGTTTTTT,CASSRQNGEKLFF
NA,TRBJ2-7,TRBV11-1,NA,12,TGTGCCAGCAGCTCGAATGAGGACGAGCAGTACTTC,CASSSNEDEQYF
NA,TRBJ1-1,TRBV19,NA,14,TGTGCCAGTAGTATAGATGGGAGGAACACTGAAGCTTTCTTT,CASSIDGRNTEAFF
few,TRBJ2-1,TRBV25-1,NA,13,TGTGCCAGCATAGCGAAGGCGCACGATGAGCAGTTCTTC,CASIAKAHDEQFF
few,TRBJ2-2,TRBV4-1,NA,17,TGCGCCAGCAGCCAAGATATACAGAGTTGGGACACCGGGGAGCTGTTTTTT,CASSQDIQSWDTGELFF
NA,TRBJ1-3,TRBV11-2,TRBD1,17,TGTGCCAGCAGCTACGGGGACAGAGACTTCTCTGGAAACACCATATATTTT,CASSYGDRDFSGNTIYF
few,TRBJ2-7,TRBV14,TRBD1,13,TGTGCCAGCAGCCAAGATCGGACAGGGCGCCGGTACTTC,CASSQDRTGRRYF
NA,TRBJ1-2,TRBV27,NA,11,TGTGCCAGCAATGCTAAGAATGACTACACCTTC,CASNAKNDYTF
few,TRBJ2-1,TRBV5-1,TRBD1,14,TGCGCCAGCAACAAGAATACAGGGGGGAATGAGCAGTTCTTC,CASNKNTGGNEQFF
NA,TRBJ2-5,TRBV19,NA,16,TGTGCCAGTAGTCCCCCCGGCACAGATTCTGGAGAGACCCAGTACTTC,CASSPPGTDSGETQYF
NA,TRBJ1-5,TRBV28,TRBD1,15,TGTGCCAGCAGTTTACTGTCAGGGGGGAATCAGCCCCAGCATTTT,CASSLLSGGNQPQHF
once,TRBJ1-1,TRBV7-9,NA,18,TGTGCCAGCAGCCAACGACAGGTGAATGCTTGGGGGAACACTGAAGCTTTCTTT,CASSQRQVNAWGNTEAFF
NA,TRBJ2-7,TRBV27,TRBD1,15,TGTGCCAGCAGTCCCCGGGACAGGAGCTCCTACGAGCAGTACTTC,CASSPRDRSSYEQYF
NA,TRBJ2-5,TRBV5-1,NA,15,TGCGCCAGCAGCTTGGCCGCGTTATACCAAGAGACCCAGTACTTC,CASSLAALYQETQYF
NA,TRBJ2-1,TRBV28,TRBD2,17,TGTGCCAGCAGTTTCCGTCGCGCTAGCGGGATATACAATGAGCAGTTCTTC,CASSFRRASGIYNEQFF
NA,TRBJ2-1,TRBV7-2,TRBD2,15,TGTGCCAGCAGCTTAACGGCGGGAGGGCCTTATGAGCAGTTCTTC,CASSLTAGGPYEQFF
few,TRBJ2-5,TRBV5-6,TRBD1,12,TGTGCCAGCCAGGGGGCAGGAGAGACCCAGTACTTC,CASQGAGETQYF
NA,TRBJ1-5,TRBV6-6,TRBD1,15,TGTGCCAGCACCGGGGACAGGGGGCTCTACCAGCCCCAGCATTTT,CASTGDRGLYQPQHF
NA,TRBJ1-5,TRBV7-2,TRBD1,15,TGTGCCAGCAGCTTAACAGGGGACGGCAATCAGCCCCAGCATTTT,CASSLTGDGNQPQHF
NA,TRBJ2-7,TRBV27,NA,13,TGTGCCAGCAGTTACCGGGGAACGGGCGAGCAGTACTTC,CASSYRGTGEQYF
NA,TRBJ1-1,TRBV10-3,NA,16,TGTGCCATCAGTACGGCAGGAGTCGGCATGAACACTGAAGCTTTCTTT,CAISTAGVGMNTEAFF
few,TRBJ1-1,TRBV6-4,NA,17,TGTGCCAGCAGGATTCTTGGGGGCCCCAGGAGGAACACTGAAGCTTTCTTT,CASRILGGPRRNTEAFF
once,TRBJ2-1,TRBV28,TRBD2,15,TGTGCCAGCAGCTCAAGCGGGAGGGCCGTAGGGGAGCAGTTCTTC,CASSSSGRAVGEQFF
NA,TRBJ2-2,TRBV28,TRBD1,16,TGTGCCAGCAGTTTGCCGACAGGGGGTGACACCGGGGAGCTGTTTTTT,CASSLPTGGDTGELFF
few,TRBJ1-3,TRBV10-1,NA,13,TGCGCCAGCAGTGGGACCTCTGGAAACACCATATATTTT,CASSGTSGNTIYF